The rows below give T cell receptor beta chains drawn from one sample of a study of human versus mouse CDR3 diversity and MHC coevolution. The method was immunoSEQ multiplex PCR; TCRdb's version includes in-frame clones alone and lacks a portion of them. In the table there are around 74,000 clones, about nine tenths of which are singletons. Sequenced material: naive CD4+ T cells from blood. The receptors originated from a person aged 25 to 75 in good health. The CDR3 runs from the conserved cysteine through the conserved F or W. D genes are given only for firm matches. Clone size appears in some rows only: once, few, many, or a class for an expanded clone.

TRBV5-1	TRBJ1-4	.	.	CASSLRGRKNEKLFF	TGCGCCAGCAGCTTGAGAGGGCGAAAAAATGAAAAACTGTTTTTT
TRBV5-1	TRBJ2-7	.	.	CASSPDKTYEQYF	TGCGCCAGCAGCCCGGACAAGACCTACGAGCAGTACTTC
TRBV10-3	TRBJ2-7	few	TRBD1	CAMSLGQTYEQYF	TGTGCCATGTCCTTGGGACAGACCTACGAGCAGTACTTC
TRBV10-3	TRBJ2-5	.	TRBD1	CAIRPGQGKETQYF	TGTGCCATCAGGCCGGGACAGGGAAAAGAGACCCAGTACTTC
TRBV29-1	TRBJ1-2	.	TRBD1	CSVDGDRGRYGYTF	TGCAGCGTTGACGGGGACAGGGGGAGATATGGCTACACCTTC
TRBV2	TRBJ1-1	once	.	CASSGVDRLDTEAFF	TGTGCCAGCAGTGGGGTTGACAGATTAGACACTGAAGCTTTCTTT
TRBV11-2	TRBJ1-2	once	.	CASSLDRAPNSYGYTF	TGTGCCAGCAGCTTAGACCGAGCCCCGAATTCCTATGGCTACACCTTC
TRBV6-1	TRBJ2-2	.	.	CASSPGAQNTGELFF	TGTGCCAGCAGTCCTGGGGCGCAGAACACCGGGGAGCTGTTTTTT
TRBV2	TRBJ1-2	.	.	CASRSTLGGRDGYTF	TGTGCCAGCAGGAGCACACTGGGGGGGCGGGATGGCTACACCTTC
TRBV2	TRBJ1-4	.	.	CASTRGSGEKLFF	TGTGCCAGCACCAGGGGTTCAGGCGAAAAACTGTTTTTT
TRBV19	TRBJ1-6	few	.	CASSGGSPLHF	TGTGCCAGTAGCGGGGGTTCACCCCTCCACTTT
TRBV19	TRBJ2-7	.	TRBD1	CASGTVYPPYEQYF	TGTGCCAGCGGGACAGTCTACCCCCCCTACGAGCAGTACTTC
TRBV5-1	TRBJ2-6	once	TRBD2	CASSLRTSGGRAGANVLTF	TGCGCCAGCAGCCTTCGGACTAGCGGGGGGAGGGCTGGGGCCAACGTCCTGACTTTC
TRBV4-1	TRBJ1-2	.	.	CASSQGPQGDGYTF	TGCGCCAGCAGCCAAGGACCGCAGGGCGACGGCTACACCTTC
TRBV28	TRBJ2-1	.	.	CASSLYMDTIYNEQFF	TGTGCCAGCAGTTTATATATGGACACGATCTACAATGAGCAGTTCTTC
TRBV18	TRBJ1-4	.	TRBD1	CASLPGQGEKLFF	TGTGCCAGCTTACCGGGACAGGGTGAAAAACTGTTTTTT
TRBV19	TRBJ2-2	.	TRBD1	CASSPNSLTGVGTGELFF	TGTGCCAGTAGTCCAAACTCCTTGACAGGGGTTGGCACCGGGGAGCTGTTTTTT
TRBV5-8	TRBJ2-7	.	.	CASSQWSQRREQYF	TGTGCCAGCAGCCAATGGTCCCAACGGCGGGAGCAGTACTTC
TRBV5-4	TRBJ2-7	.	TRBD1	CASSASRDRGAEQYF	TGTGCCAGCAGCGCCTCCCGGGACAGGGGGGCAGAGCAGTACTTC
TRBV19	TRBJ1-3	.	TRBD1	CASMDRGSGNTIYF	TGTGCCAGTATGGACAGGGGCTCTGGAAACACCATATATTTT
TRBV2	TRBJ2-7	.	TRBD2	CASSGVSGGYEQYF	TGTGCCAGCAGTGGAGTTAGCGGGGGCTACGAGCAGTACTTC
TRBV10-1	TRBJ2-7	.	TRBD1	CASSGQGAAYEQYF	TGCGCCAGCAGTGGACAGGGGGCGGCCTACGAGCAGTACTTC
TRBV5-4	TRBJ1-2	once	TRBD1	CASSHGTGLNGYTF	TGTGCCAGCAGCCATGGGACAGGGCTTAATGGCTACACCTTC
TRBV18	TRBJ2-1	.	.	CASSPPGLRGTDEQFF	TGTGCCAGCTCACCGCCAGGATTAAGGGGCACGGATGAGCAGTTCTTC
TRBV19	TRBJ1-1	once	.	CASSIDRGAGEAFF	TGTGCCAGTAGTATAGATCGGGGGGCGGGTGAAGCTTTCTTT
TRBV19	TRBJ1-5	.	.	CASSIPGLGQPQHF	TGTGCCAGTAGTATCCCGGGACTGGGGCAGCCCCAGCATTTT
TRBV28	TRBJ2-5	.	TRBD2	CASRDLAETFQETQYF	TGTGCCAGCAGGGATCTAGCGGAGACTTTCCAAGAGACCCAGTACTTC
TRBV2	TRBJ2-3	.	.	CASSEGLVRQGDTQYF	TGTGCCAGCAGTGAAGGCCTAGTCCGGCAGGGAGATACGCAGTATTTT
TRBV14	TRBJ2-5	.	.	CASSPWGGPQETQYF	TGTGCCAGCAGCCCCTGGGGGGGCCCCCAAGAGACCCAGTACTTC
TRBV2	TRBJ2-2	.	.	CASSPLGAQNTGELFF	TGTGCCAGCAGTCCTTTAGGGGCGCAGAACACCGGGGAGCTGTTTTTT
TRBV7-9	TRBJ2-7	.	TRBD1	CASRGGSYEQYF	TGTGCCAGCCGAGGGGGCAGCTACGAGCAGTACTTC
TRBV9	TRBJ2-1	.	TRBD2	CASSVTTGGYNEQFF	TGTGCCAGCAGCGTAACCACCGGGGGGTACAATGAGCAGTTCTTC
TRBV27	TRBJ1-1	.	TRBD1	CASSHRGRDTEAFF	TGTGCCAGCAGTCACAGGGGACGGGACACTGAAGCTTTCTTT
TRBV10-2	TRBJ2-7	once	.	CASMASQGGEQYF	TGCGCCAGCATGGCCTCGCAGGGGGGCGAGCAGTACTTC
TRBV15	TRBJ1-6	once	TRBD1	CATKPPGQGFFSPLHF	TGTGCCACCAAACCCCCGGGACAGGGGTTTTTTTCACCCCTCCACTTT
TRBV7-9	TRBJ2-7	.	.	CASSLAFGGSYEQYF	TGTGCCAGCAGCTTAGCATTCGGGGGATCCTACGAGCAGTACTTC
TRBV5-4	TRBJ2-3	few	TRBD2	CATSGGFTDTQYF	TGTGCCACCAGCGGGGGGTTCACAGATACGCAGTATTTT
TRBV11-2	TRBJ2-7	.	.	CASNTFLANEQYF	TGTGCCAGCAACACCTTTCTAGCGAACGAGCAGTACTTC
TRBV27	TRBJ2-2	few	.	CASSLGRSPNTGELFF	TGTGCCAGCAGTTTAGGCAGGTCCCCGAACACCGGGGAGCTGTTTTTT
TRBV18	TRBJ1-6	.	.	CASSPLSGQGASLYSPLHF	TGTGCCAGCTCACCACTTTCGGGTCAAGGGGCTTCGTTGTATTCACCCCTCCACTTT
TRBV30	TRBJ1-1	.	TRBD1	CAWNRGENTEAFF	TGTGCCTGGAACAGGGGTGAGAACACTGAAGCTTTCTTT
TRBV7-6	TRBJ2-2	.	.	CASSSSGVNTGELFF	TGTGCCAGCAGCTCATCAGGGGTGAACACCGGGGAGCTGTTTTTT
TRBV7-2	TRBJ2-7	.	TRBD1	CASSSRDRGTTGEQYF	TGTGCCAGCAGCTCCCGGGACAGGGGGACCACGGGTGAGCAGTACTTC
TRBV19	TRBJ1-3	.	TRBD1	CASSIGTGASGNTIYF	TGTGCCAGTAGTATCGGGACAGGGGCCTCTGGAAACACCATATATTTT
TRBV6-5	TRBJ2-2	.	.	CASSAQGPTGELFF	TGTGCCAGCAGTGCTCAGGGTCCCACCGGGGAGCTGTTTTTT
TRBV5-5	TRBJ1-4	.	.	CASSGGRNQNEKLFF	TGTGCCAGCAGCGGTGGGAGAAATCAGAATGAAAAACTGTTTTTT
TRBV5-1	TRBJ2-7	.	TRBD1	CASSPQTGGYEQYF	TGCGCCAGCAGCCCACAGACAGGGGGTTACGAGCAGTACTTC
TRBV4-1	TRBJ2-3	.	TRBD2	CASSQKFAGVAPDTQYF	TGCGCCAGCAGCCAAAAATTTGCGGGAGTTGCACCAGATACGCAGTATTTT
TRBV29-1	TRBJ2-6	.	.	CSVVAGTSGANVLTF	TGCAGCGTTGTTGCAGGCACCTCTGGGGCCAACGTCCTGACTTTC
TRBV7-2	TRBJ2-3	.	.	CASSLTRSDTQYF	TGTGCCAGCAGCTTAACGAGGTCAGATACGCAGTATTTT
TRBV29-1	TRBJ1-6	.	TRBD1	CSVAEDRGSPLHF	TGCAGCGTTGCCGAGGACAGGGGTTCACCCCTCCACTTT